These T cell receptor beta chains were read from a single sample in a study of T cells in Graves' hyperthyroidism and ophthalmopathy. Via MiXCR, TCRdb re-called the multiplex PCR reads, giving one row per CDR3 protein. The sample holds fewer than 550,000 distinct CDR3 sequences, more than 15% seen once. Source material: blood. The source of these receptors is a woman younger than 30 with Graves' hyperthyroidism. Each CDR3 is given with its conserved first and last residue. The D gene is left open where the match is weak. Size values are once, few and many counts, or a class for expanded clones, and some rows have none.

v_call	d_call	clone_size	j_call	cdr3_aa	cdr3_nt
TRBV12-3/TRBV12-4	NA	many	TRBJ2-7	CASSYQPPTGSYEQYF	TGTGCCAGCAGTTATCAGCCTCCGACGGGGAGCTACGAGCAGTACTTC
TRBV20-1	NA	many	TRBJ2-4	CSARDPLGNNIQYF	TGCAGTGCTAGAGATCCGTTAGGGAATAACATTCAGTACTTC
TRBV7-8	NA	many	TRBJ2-7	CASSQRGTPYEQYF	TGTGCCAGCAGCCAACGGGGGACGCCCTACGAGCAGTACTTC
TRBV12-3/TRBV12-4	NA	many	TRBJ2-3	CASSYPRGASTDTQYF	TGTGCCAGCAGTTACCCCCGTGGCGCTAGCACAGATACGCAGTATTTT
TRBV11-2	NA	few	TRBJ1-1	CASSSRPNRAPRTEAFF	TGTGCCAGCAGCTCGCGCCCAAACCGGGCCCCACGGACTGAAGCTTTCTTT
TRBV7-3	NA	many	TRBJ1-6	CASSLQSSPLHF	TGTGCCAGCAGCTTACAGAGTTCACCCCTCCACTTT
TRBV5-4	TRBD1	NA	TRBJ2-7	CASSPGGQGYEQYF	TGTGCCAGCAGCCCAGGGGGACAGGGTTACGAGCAGTACTTC
TRBV6-5	TRBD1	NA	TRBJ1-5	CASSYSTGQNQPQHF	TGTGCCAGCAGTTACTCGACGGGACAGAATCAGCCCCAGCATTTT
TRBV10-3	TRBD1	many	TRBJ1-5	CAISEAPGQNQPQHF	TGTGCCATCAGTGAGGCGCCGGGACAGAATCAGCCCCAGCATTTT
TRBV27	TRBD2	many	TRBJ2-3	CASSLYGRGTSDTQYF	TGTGCCAGCAGTTTATATGGGCGGGGGACCTCAGATACGCAGTATTTT
TRBV9	TRBD1	NA	TRBJ1-6	CASSVVDRENSPLHF	TGTGCCAGCAGCGTAGTAGACAGGGAGAATTCACCCCTCCACTTT
TRBV6-1	NA	NA	TRBJ2-3	CASSELGTDTQYF	TGTGCCAGCAGTGAACTCGGTACAGATACGCAGTATTTT
TRBV28	NA	many	TRBJ1-4	CASRDTGVGVGEKLFF	TGTGCCAGCAGAGACACCGGGGTGGGGGTAGGAGAAAAACTGTTTTTT
TRBV30	TRBD2	few	TRBJ2-7	CAWNLGLAGNGQYF	TGTGCCTGGAACCTGGGACTAGCGGGGAACGGGCAGTACTTC
TRBV27	TRBD1	many	TRBJ2-7	CASSLRWTGGGYEQYF	TGTGCCAGCAGTCTTAGGTGGACAGGGGGAGGATACGAGCAGTACTTC
TRBV20-1	NA	NA	TRBJ2-7	CSAAIAAPAEQYF	TGCAGTGCAGCGATAGCGGCCCCCGCCGAGCAGTACTTC
TRBV5-1	NA	once	TRBJ2-1	CASSGGRASSYNEQFF	TGCGCCAGCAGCGGCGGACGTGCGAGCTCCTACAATGAGCAGTTCTTC